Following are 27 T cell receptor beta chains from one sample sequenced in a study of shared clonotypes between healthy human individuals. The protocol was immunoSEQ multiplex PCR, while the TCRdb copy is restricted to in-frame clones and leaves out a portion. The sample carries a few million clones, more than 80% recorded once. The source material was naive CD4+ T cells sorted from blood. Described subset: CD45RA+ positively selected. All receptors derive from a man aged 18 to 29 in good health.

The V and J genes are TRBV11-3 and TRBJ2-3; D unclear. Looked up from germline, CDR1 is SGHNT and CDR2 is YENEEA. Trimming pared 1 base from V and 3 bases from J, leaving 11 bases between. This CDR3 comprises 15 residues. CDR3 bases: TGTGCCAGCAGCTTAGCTGGCGGCCCTACAGATACGCAGTATTTT. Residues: CASSLAGGPTDTQYF.

The DNA for the CDR3 is TGTGCCAGCAGTTTATATCCCGGGTTGGGTGAGCAGTACTTC. It codes for CASSLYPGLGEQYF. The chain is built from TRBV28 and TRBJ2-7, with D uncertain. The CDR3 spans 14 residues. Germline V gives CDR1 MDHEN, CDR2 SYDVKM. V was trimmed by 1 base and J by 7 bases, leaving 14 bases between them.

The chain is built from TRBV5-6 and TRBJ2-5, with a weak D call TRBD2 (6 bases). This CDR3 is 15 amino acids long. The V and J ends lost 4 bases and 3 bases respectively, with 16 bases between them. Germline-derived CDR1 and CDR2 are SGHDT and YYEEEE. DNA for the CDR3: TGTGCCAGCAGCCCCGGGACTTTTTCTGAAGAGACCCAGTACTTC. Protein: CASSPGTFSEETQYF.

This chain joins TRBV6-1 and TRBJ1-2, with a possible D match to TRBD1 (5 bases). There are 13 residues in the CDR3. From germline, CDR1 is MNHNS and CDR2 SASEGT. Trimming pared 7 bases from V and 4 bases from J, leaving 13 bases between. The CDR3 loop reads CASMEVRGYGYTF. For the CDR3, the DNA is TGTGCCAGCATGGAAGTTAGGGGCTATGGCTACACCTTC.

The CDR3 bases are TGCGCCAGCAGTGAAGGGAGCTCCTACGAGCAGTACTTC. Its protein is CASSEGSSYEQYF. This chain uses TRBV10-2 with TRBJ2-7; D perhaps matches TRBD2 (5 bases). The CDR3 runs 13 residues. The germline V gene encodes CDR1 WSHSY and CDR2 SAAADI. The ends were cut back, 3 bases at V and 0 bases at J, with 6 bases in the middle.

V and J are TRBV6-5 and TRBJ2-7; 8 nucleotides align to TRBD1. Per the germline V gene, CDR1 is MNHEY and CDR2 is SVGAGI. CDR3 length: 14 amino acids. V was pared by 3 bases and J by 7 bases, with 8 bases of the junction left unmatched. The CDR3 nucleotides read TGTGCCAGCAGTTATCCTACAGGGGGTAATGAGCAGTACTTC. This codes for CASSYPTGGNEQYF.

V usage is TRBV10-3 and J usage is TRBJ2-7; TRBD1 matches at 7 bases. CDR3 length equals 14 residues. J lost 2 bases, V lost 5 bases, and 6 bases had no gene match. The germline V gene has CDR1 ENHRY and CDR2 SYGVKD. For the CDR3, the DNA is TGTGCCATCAGTTCGACAGGGACCACCTACGAGCAGTACTTC. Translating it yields CAISSTGTTYEQYF.

The CDR3 loop is CASSQDMVNYGYTF. The CDR3 DNA sequence: TGCGCCAGCAGCCAAGACATGGTTAACTATGGCTACACCTTC. The J gene is TRBJ1-2, the V gene TRBV4-1; no clear D. Germline assignment: CDR1 MGHRA and CDR2 YSYEKL. V lost 0 bases and J 1 base, leaving 6 bases between the germline ends. This CDR3 is 14 amino acids long.

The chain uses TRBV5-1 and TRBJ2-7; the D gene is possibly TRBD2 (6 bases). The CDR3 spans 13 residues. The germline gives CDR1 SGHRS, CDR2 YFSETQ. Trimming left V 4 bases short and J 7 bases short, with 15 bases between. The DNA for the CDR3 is TGCGCCAGCAGCACAGGACTACTTTGGGAGCAGTACTTC. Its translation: CASSTGLLWEQYF.

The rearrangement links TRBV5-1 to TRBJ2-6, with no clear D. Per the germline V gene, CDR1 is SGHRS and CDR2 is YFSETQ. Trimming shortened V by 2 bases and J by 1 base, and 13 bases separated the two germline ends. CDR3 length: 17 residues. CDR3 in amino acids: CASSFEFGKSGANVLTF. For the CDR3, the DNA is TGCGCCAGCAGCTTTGAGTTTGGCAAGTCTGGGGCCAACGTCCTGACTTTC.

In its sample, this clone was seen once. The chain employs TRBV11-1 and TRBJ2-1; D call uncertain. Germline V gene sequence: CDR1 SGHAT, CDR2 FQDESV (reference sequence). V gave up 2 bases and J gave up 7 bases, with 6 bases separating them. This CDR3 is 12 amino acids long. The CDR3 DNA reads TGTGCCAGCAGCTTAATGGGGAATGAGCAGTTCTTC. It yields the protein CASSLMGNEQFF.

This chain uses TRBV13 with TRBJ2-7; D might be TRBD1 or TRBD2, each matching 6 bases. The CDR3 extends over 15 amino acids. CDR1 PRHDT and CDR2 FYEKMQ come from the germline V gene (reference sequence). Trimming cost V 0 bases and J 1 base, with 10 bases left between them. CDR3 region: CASSLGRGASYEQYF. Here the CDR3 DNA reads TGTGCCAGCAGCTTAGGAAGGGGGGCATCCTACGAGCAGTACTTC. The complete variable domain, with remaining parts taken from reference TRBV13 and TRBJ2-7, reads AAGVIQSPRHLIKEKRETATLKCYPIPRHDTVYWYQQGPGQDPQFLISFYEKMQSDKGSIPDRFSAQQFSDYHSELNMSSLELGDSALYFCASSLGRGASYEQYFGPGTRLTVT.

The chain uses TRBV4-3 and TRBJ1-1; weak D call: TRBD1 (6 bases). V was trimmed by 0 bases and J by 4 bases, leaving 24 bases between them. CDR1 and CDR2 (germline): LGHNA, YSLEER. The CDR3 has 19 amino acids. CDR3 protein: CASSQERPQGAKGGTEAFF. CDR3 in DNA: TGCGCCAGCAGCCAAGAACGCCCACAGGGCGCCAAGGGGGGCACTGAAGCTTTCTTT.

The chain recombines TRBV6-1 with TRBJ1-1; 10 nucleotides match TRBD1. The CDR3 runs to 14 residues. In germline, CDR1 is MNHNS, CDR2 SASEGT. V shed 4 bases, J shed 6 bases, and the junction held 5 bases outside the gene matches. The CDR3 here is CASSAGQGRAEAFF. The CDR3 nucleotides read TGTGCCAGCAGTGCGGGACAGGGGAGGGCTGAAGCTTTCTTT.

In nucleotides, the CDR3 is TGTGCCAGCAGTTCCACCCGGGAGGTTTTTGGGACGGTCTACGAGCAGTACTTC. Translated: CASSSTREVFGTVYEQYF. The chain links TRBV27 to TRBJ2-7; 7 positions match TRBD2. With V trimmed by 4 bases and J by 3 bases, 18 bases remained unmatched. Germline V gives CDR1 MNHEY, CDR2 SMNVEV (reference sequence). The CDR3 consists of 18 residues.

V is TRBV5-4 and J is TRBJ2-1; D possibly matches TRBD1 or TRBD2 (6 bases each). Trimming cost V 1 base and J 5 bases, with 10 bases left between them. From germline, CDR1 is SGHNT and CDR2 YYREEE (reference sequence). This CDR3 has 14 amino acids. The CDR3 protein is CASSLNGGHNEQFF. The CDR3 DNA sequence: TGTGCCAGCAGCTTGAACGGGGGCCACAATGAGCAGTTCTTC.

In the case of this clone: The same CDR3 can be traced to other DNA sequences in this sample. The DNA for the CDR3 is TGTGCCAGCTCACCACCAGCCGACACCGGGGAGCTGTTTTTT. This sequence encodes CASSPPADTGELFF. The V call is TRBV18, the J call TRBJ2-2; D not certain. Trimming shortened V by 0 bases and J by 3 bases, and 5 bases separated the two germline ends. Germline V gives CDR1 KGHSH, CDR2 LQKENI. CDR3 length equals 14 residues. Full variable domain (remainder filled in from reference TRBV18 and TRBJ2-2): NAGVMQNPRHLVRRRGQEARLRCSPMKGHSHVYWYRQLPEEGLKFMVYLQKENIIDESGMPKERFSAEFPKEGPSILRIQQVVRGDSAAYFCASSPPADTGELFFGEGSRLTVL.

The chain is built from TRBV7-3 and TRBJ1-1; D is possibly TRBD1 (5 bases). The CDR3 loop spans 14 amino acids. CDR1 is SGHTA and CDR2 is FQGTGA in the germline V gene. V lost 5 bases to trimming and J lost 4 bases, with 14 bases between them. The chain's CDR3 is CASSLRGGGTEAFF. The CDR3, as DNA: TGTGCCAGCAGCCTAAGGGGTGGGGGCACTGAAGCTTTCTTT.

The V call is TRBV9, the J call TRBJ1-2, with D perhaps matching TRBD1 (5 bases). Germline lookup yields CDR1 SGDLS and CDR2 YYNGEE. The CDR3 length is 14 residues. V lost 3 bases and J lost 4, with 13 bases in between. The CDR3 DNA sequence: TGTGCCAGCAGCGCGCAACAGGAGTTCTATGGCTACACCTTC. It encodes CASSAQQEFYGYTF.

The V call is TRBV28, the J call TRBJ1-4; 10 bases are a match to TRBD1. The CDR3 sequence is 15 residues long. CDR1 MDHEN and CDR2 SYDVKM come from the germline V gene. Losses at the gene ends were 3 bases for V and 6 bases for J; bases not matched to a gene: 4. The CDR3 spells CASSFYGTGDEKLFF. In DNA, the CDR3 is TGTGCCAGCAGTTTCTACGGGACAGGGGATGAAAAACTGTTTTTT.

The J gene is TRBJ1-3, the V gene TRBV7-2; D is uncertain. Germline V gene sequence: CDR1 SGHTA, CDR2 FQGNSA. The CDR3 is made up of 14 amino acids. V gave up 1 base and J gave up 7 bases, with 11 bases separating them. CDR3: CASSLGAGMNTIYF. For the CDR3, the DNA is TGTGCCAGCAGCTTAGGGGCGGGAATGAACACCATATATTTT.

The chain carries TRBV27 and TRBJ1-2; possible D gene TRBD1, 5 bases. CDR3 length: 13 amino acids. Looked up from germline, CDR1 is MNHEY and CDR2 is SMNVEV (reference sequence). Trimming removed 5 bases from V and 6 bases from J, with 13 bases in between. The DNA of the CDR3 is TGTGCCAGCAGTCCCCGGGACCGGGATGGCTACACCTTC. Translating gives CASSPRDRDGYTF.

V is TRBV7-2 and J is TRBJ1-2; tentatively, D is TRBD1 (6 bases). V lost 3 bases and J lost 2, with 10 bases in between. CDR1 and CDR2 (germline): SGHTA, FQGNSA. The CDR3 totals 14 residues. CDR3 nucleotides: TGTGCCAGCAGCTTCGACAGGTGGAACTATGGCTACACCTTC. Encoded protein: CASSFDRWNYGYTF.

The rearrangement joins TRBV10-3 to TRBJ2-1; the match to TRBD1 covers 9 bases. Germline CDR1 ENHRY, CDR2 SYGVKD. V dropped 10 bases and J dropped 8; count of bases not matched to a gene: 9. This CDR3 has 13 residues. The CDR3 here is CATTGGEKDEQFF. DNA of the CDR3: TGTGCCACCACAGGGGGCGAGAAGGATGAGCAGTTCTTC.

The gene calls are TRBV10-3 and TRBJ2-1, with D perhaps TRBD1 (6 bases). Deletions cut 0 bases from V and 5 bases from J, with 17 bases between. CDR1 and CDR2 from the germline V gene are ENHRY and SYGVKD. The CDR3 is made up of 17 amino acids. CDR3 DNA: TGTGCCATCAGTGAGTCCAGGGCGGACAAGGGGGACAATGAGCAGTTCTTC. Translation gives CAISESRADKGDNEQFF.

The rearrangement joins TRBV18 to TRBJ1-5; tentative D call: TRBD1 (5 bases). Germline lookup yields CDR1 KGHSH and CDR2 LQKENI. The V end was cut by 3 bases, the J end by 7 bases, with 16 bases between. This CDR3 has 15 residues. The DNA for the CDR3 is TGTGCCAGCTCACCCCGGGAGGGCAGGGACCAGCCCCAGCATTTT. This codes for CASSPREGRDQPQHF.

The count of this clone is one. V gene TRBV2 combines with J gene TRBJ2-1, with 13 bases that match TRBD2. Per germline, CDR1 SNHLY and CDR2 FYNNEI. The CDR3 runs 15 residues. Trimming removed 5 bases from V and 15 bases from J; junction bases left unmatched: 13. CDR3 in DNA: TGTGCCAGCAGTACTAGCGGGGGGGCCCAAACCATCCGGTTCTTC. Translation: CASSTSGGAQTIRFF.